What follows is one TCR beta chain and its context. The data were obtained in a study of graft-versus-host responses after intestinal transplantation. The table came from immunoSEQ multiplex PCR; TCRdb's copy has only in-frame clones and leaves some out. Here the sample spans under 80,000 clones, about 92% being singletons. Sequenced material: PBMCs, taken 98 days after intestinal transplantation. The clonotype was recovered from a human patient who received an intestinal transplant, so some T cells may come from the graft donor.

The DNA for the CDR3 is TGTGCCAGCAGTTACGCAGGGAATGCCTACGAGCAGTACTTC. This gives the protein CASSYAGNAYEQYF. The chain couples TRBV6-5 to TRBJ2-7; D might be TRBD1 (5 bases). This CDR3 has 14 residues. In germline, CDR1 is MNHEY, CDR2 SVGAGI. Trimming took 2 bases from V and 2 from J, leaving 10 bases between them.